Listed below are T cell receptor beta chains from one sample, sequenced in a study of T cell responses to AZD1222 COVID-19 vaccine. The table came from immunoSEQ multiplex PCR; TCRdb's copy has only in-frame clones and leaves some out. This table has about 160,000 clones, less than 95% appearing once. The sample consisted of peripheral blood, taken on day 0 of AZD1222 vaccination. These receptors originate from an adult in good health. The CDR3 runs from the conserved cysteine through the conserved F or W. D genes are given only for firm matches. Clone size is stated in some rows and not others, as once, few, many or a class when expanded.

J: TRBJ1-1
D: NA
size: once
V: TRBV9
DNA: TGTGCCAGCAGCGGGGGACATCTGAACACTGAAGCTTTCTTT
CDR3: CASSGGHLNTEAFF

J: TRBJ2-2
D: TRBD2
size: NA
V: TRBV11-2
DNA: TGTGCCAGCAGCACCCGGGGGAGCGGGATTAGGGAGCTGTTTTTT
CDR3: CASSTRGSGIRELFF

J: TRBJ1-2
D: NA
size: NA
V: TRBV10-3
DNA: TGTGCCATCAGTGAACAGGGTGTTAGCCGTGTGAACTATGGCTACACCTTC
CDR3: CAISEQGVSRVNYGYTF

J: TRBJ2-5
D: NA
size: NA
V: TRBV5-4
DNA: TGTGCCAGCAGCCCAGGGGACACCACCTGGGGAGAGACCCAGTACTTC
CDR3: CASSPGDTTWGETQYF

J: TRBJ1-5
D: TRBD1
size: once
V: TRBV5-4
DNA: TGTGCCAGCAGCTTGGGGCAGGGGGCTTTGAGCAATCAGCCCCAGCATTTT
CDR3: CASSLGQGALSNQPQHF

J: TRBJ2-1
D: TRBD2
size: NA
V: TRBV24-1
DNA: TGTGCCACCAGTGCAATTCGGCTAGCGGGAGGCTATGAGCAGTTCTTC
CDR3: CATSAIRLAGGYEQFF

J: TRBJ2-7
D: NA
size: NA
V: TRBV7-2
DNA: TGTGCCAGCAGCCAAGGACAAAGATTACAGTCTAACTCCTACGAGCAGTACTTC
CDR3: CASSQGQRLQSNSYEQYF

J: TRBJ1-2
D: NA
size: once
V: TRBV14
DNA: TGTGCCAGCAGCCCCACCCGGGGGAATGGCTACACCTTC
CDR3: CASSPTRGNGYTF

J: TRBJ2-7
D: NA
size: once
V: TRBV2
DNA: TGTGCCAGCTCTCCTGATGCGGTCTTAGGGTACGAGCAGTACTTC
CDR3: CASSPDAVLGYEQYF

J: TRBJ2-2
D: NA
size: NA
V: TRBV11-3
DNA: TGTGCCAGCGGGGTGCGAGGGGCCGGGGAGCTGTTTTTT
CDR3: CASGVRGAGELFF

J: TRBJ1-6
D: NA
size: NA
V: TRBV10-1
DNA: TGCGCCAGCGCCCACTGTGACGTCGTCTCTCCAAATTCACCCCTCCACTTT
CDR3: CASAHCDVVSPNSPLHF

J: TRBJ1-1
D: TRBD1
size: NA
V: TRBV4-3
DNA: TGCGCCAGCAGCCAGGGACAGGGGGCTACTGAAGCTTTCTTT
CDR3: CASSQGQGATEAFF

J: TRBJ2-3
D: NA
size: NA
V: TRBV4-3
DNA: TGCGCCAGCAGCCAAGGCCTGGGAAGAGATACGCAGTATTTT
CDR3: CASSQGLGRDTQYF

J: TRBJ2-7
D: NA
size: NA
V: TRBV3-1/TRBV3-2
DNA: TGTGCCAGCGGACTCAAGTTCGAGCAGTACTTC
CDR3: CASGLKFEQYF

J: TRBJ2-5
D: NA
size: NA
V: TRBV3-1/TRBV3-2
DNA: TGTGCCAGCAGCCCGTATGCGGGGTTGGAGACCCAGTACTTC
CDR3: CASSPYAGLETQYF

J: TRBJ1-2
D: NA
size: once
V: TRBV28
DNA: TGTGCCAGCAGTCTTACACTGGACCTTACCTATGGCTACACCTTC
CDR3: CASSLTLDLTYGYTF

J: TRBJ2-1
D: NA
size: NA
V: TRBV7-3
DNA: TGTGCCAGCAGCTTAACGGGGTTCAATGAGCAGTTCTTC
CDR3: CASSLTGFNEQFF